Shown below are 18 T cell receptor beta chains from a single sample sequenced in a study of a mutant IDH1 vaccine in newly diagnosed glioma. TCRdb keeps only in-frame clones here, not all; method: immunoSEQ multiplex PCR. The data show around 23,000 clones, 84% seen once. Time point given: week 47, end of study. Vaccination comprised doses that each held 300 ug of mutant IDH1 20-mer peptide, plus topical imiquimod. Their specific antigens are unknown. The sequencing used PBMCs, collected from a glioma patient whose treatment included an IDH1 peptide vaccine. The receptors were gathered from a man aged 40-50 years with glioma.

J is TRBJ2-2 and V is TRBV5-1; maybe TRBD1 (5 bases). The CDR3 loop spans 13 amino acids. CDR1 and CDR2 from the germline V gene are SGHRS and YFSETQ. Between the trimmed V and J ends, which lost 4 bases and 4 bases, there was a span of 8 bases. In DNA, the CDR3 is TGCGCCAGCAGCATCCAGGGCACCGGGGAGCTGTTTTTT. Translated, it gives CASSIQGTGELFF.

The J gene is TRBJ2-7, the V gene TRBV21-1; the D call TRBD1 from the table was never checked on the DNA. TRBV21-1 is given as a pseudogene. The CDR3 runs 17 residues. The CDR3 DNA is TGTGCCAGCAGCAAAGAACCCCGGTCACCAAGGGGGTACGAGCAGTACTTC. Protein: CASSKEPRSPRGYEQYF.

V is TRBV5-1 and J is TRBJ2-2, with D perhaps being TRBD1 or TRBD2 (6 bases each). V was shortened by 7 bases and J by 1 base, with 14 bases between the two germline ends. CDR3 size: 15 residues. CDR1 is SGHRS, CDR2 YFSETQ, per germline. As DNA, the CDR3 is TGCGCCAGCCACAAGGGGGGAGTGAACACCGGGGAGCTGTTTTTT. It translates to CASHKGGVNTGELFF.

The J gene is TRBJ1-1, the V gene TRBV2; D is ambiguous. The CDR3 is 13 residues long. CDR1 is SNHLY and CDR2 is FYNNEI in the germline V gene. Deletions cut 7 bases from V and 0 bases from J, with 9 bases between. The DNA for the CDR3 is TGTGCCAGCAACATGGATATGAACACTGAAGCTTTCTTT. This sequence encodes CASNMDMNTEAFF.

The rearrangement links TRBV5-1 to TRBJ1-2; 7 positions match TRBD1. Germline CDR1 and CDR2: SGHRS and YFSETQ. The CDR3 runs to 12 residues. After removal of 3 bases from V and 5 bases from J, the junction contained 1 base not matched to a gene. The CDR3 region has the DNA TGCGCCAGCAGCTGGGGACAGTATGGCTACACCTTC. It specifies CASSWGQYGYTF.

V and J are TRBV6-6 and TRBJ2-1; 7 bases map to TRBD1. Germline values: CDR1 MNHNY, CDR2 SVGAGI (reference sequence). V was clipped by 5 bases and J by 5 bases; unmatched bases: 12. CDR3 length equals 16 residues. The CDR3 DNA reads as TGTGCCAGCAGTCTTAGCTCAATCAGGGGGAACAATGAGCAGTTCTTC. It is translated as CASSLSSIRGNNEQFF.

The chain recombines TRBV28 with TRBJ2-5; D perhaps matches TRBD1 (6 bases). The CDR3 has 15 residues. CDR1 is MDHEN and CDR2 is SYDVKM in the germline V gene. With 4 bases removed from V and 4 bases from J, the gap between germline ends came to 16 bases. The CDR3: CASSSGGHSRETQYF. CDR3 DNA: TGTGCCAGCAGTTCTGGGGGCCATTCAAGAGAGACCCAGTACTTC.

The V gene is TRBV7-2, the J gene TRBJ1-2; TRBD1 matches at 7 bases. Germline V gives CDR1 SGHTA, CDR2 FQGNSA. This CDR3 is 17 amino acids long. The V gene end was trimmed by 5 bases and the J gene end by 2 bases; junction bases not matched to a gene: 14. The CDR3 DNA follows: TGTGCCAGCAGCCTCGTTAGGGGGCTTGGTAACAACTATGGCTACACCTTC. Protein: CASSLVRGLGNNYGYTF.

This clone was detected once. The gene calls are TRBV10-3 and TRBJ1-5, with D perhaps TRBD1 (5 bases). V shed 0 bases and J shed 3 bases, with 6 bases lying between them. Germline lookup yields CDR1 ENHRY and CDR2 SYGVKD. The CDR3 spans 14 residues. The CDR3 region is CAISESTANQPQHF. The CDR3 DNA is TGTGCCATCAGTGAGTCGACAGCCAATCAGCCCCAGCATTTT.

In DNA, the CDR3 is TGTGCCAGCAGTACAGGATTCATGAACACTGAAGCTTTCTTT. It translates to CASSTGFMNTEAFF. The chain combines TRBV27 with TRBJ1-1, with a weak D call TRBD1 (5 bases). The V gene's germline CDR1 is MNHEY and CDR2 SMNVEV (reference sequence). CDR3 length equals 14 residues. V was cut by 5 bases and J by 0 bases, with 10 bases left in between.

The V gene is TRBV20-1, the J gene TRBJ2-7, with D unresolved. V lost 2 bases and J 4 bases, leaving 6 bases between the germline ends. The germline V gene has CDR1 DFQATT and CDR2 SNEGSKA (reference sequence). The CDR3 sequence is 11 residues long. The CDR3 DNA reads as TGCAGTGCTAGACTAGTTTACGAGCAGTACTTC. Its translation is CSARLVYEQYF.

Written as DNA, the CDR3 is TGTGCCAGCAGCCCTGGACAGGGTCGGTCTGGTGAAGCTTTCTTT. Its protein is CASSPGQGRSGEAFF. The genes are TRBV7-9 and TRBJ1-1; 8 bases fit TRBD1. V shed 5 bases, J shed 7 bases, and the junction held 12 bases outside the gene matches. The CDR3 contains 15 residues. The V gene's germline CDR1 is SEHNR and CDR2 FQNEAQ (reference sequence).

There are a few counts of this clone. V usage is TRBV7-3 and J usage is TRBJ2-3; a weak D match, TRBD2 (5 bases). The CDR3 is 15 amino acids. Germline CDR1 is SGHTA and CDR2 is FQGTGA. Trimming took off 5 bases at V and 0 bases at J, with 12 bases between the two ends. The CDR3 coding sequence is TGTGCCAGCAGCCCACAAGCGGTTAGCACAGATACGCAGTATTTT. This encodes CASSPQAVSTDTQYF.

V and J are TRBV7-2 and TRBJ2-7; 11 bases are a match to TRBD2. With V trimmed by 4 bases and J by 7 bases, 6 bases remained unmatched. CDR3 length equals 14 residues. Germline lookup yields CDR1 SGHTA and CDR2 FQGNSA. The CDR3 nucleotides are TGTGCCAGCAGCTATAGCGGGAGGGCCTGGGAGCAGTACTTC. Residues: CASSYSGRAWEQYF. Together with reference TRBV7-2 and TRBJ2-7, the CDR3 gives the full variable domain: GAGVSQSPSNKVTEKGKDVELRCDPISGHTALYWYRQSLGQGLEFLIYFQGNSAPDKSGLPSDRFSAERTGGSVSTLTIQRTQQEDSAVYLCASSYSGRAWEQYFGPGTRLTVT.

The J gene is TRBJ2-5, the V gene TRBV4-3; 7 bases fit TRBD2. Germline V gene sequence: CDR1 LGHNA, CDR2 YSLEER. Trimming cost V 0 bases and J 13 bases; bases outside gene matches: 8. The CDR3 totals 13 residues. CDR3 residues: CASSQDKTSPRYF. CDR3 nucleotide sequence: TGCGCCAGCAGCCAAGATAAGACTAGCCCACGGTACTTC.

This clone has just one count. This chain connects TRBV7-9 to TRBJ2-7; D is undetermined. The CDR3 is made up of 13 amino acids. Germline V gene data show CDR1 as SEHNR and CDR2 as FQNEAQ (reference sequence). V dropped 5 bases and J dropped 3 bases, with 11 bases sitting between them. In DNA form, the CDR3 reads TGTGCCAGCAGCCCCCCGGGTGACTACGAGCAGTACTTC. Amino acid sequence: CASSPPGDYEQYF. The entire variable domain, with the rest obtained from reference TRBV7-9 and TRBJ2-7, is as follows: DTGVSQNPRHKITKRGQNVTFRCDPISEHNRLYWYRQTLGQGPEFLTYFQNEAQLEKSRLLSDRFSAERPKGSFSTLEIQRTEQGDSAMYLCASSPPGDYEQYFGPGTRLTVT.

This chain joins TRBV28 and TRBJ2-7, with D uncertain. The CDR3 runs 11 residues. V was trimmed by 6 bases and J by 2 bases, leaving 5 bases between them. Per the germline V gene, CDR1 is MDHEN and CDR2 is SYDVKM. The CDR3 reads CASSRPYEQYF. The CDR3 DNA sequence: TGTGCCAGCAGCCGACCCTACGAGCAGTACTTC.

V gene TRBV19 combines with J gene TRBJ2-1; 10 nucleotides line up with TRBD2. Germline V lookup: CDR1 LNHDA, CDR2 SQIVND (reference sequence). V lost 3 bases and J lost 5; bases outside the gene matches: 1. CDR3 length: 14 residues. The CDR3 bases are TGTGCCAGTAGTATTCTAGCGGGAGACAATGAGCAGTTCTTC. Translated, it gives CASSILAGDNEQFF. Full variable domain (missing parts from reference TRBV19 and TRBJ2-1): DGGITQSPKYLFRKEGQNVTLSCEQNLNHDAMYWYRQDPGQGLRLIYYSQIVNDFQKGDIAEGYSVSREKKESFPLTVTSAQKNPTAFYLCASSILAGDNEQFFGPGTRLTVL.